What follows describes a single T cell receptor beta chain. The antigen remains unidentified. It was by quantitative 5'-RACE with molecular barcodes that TCR beta libraries were made. TCRdb reanalysed the 5' RACE reads using MiXCR and keeps one entry per CDR3 protein. This sample has about 360,000 distinct CDR3 sequences, with more than 20% found just once. The germline CDR1 and CDR2 sequences are MNHNY and SVGAGI (reference sequence). The V and J ends lost 5 bases and 3 bases respectively, with 10 bases between them. The CDR3 sequence is 13 residues long. This sample is part of a study of CD8 T cells in ankylosing spondylitis. Study-wide results and limits: Disease-linked clones were found to be CD8+ and relatively rare in peripheral blood. Ankylosing spondylitis blood appeared to be characterized by a TCR beta motif of several highly homologous variants. Significantly higher representation of disease-linked clones was reported for matched ankylosing spondylitis synovial fluid.

The sample taken for sequencing was blood, either unsorted or a sorted T cell fraction (not recorded which). The source is a male donor with ankylosing spondylitis or in good health (not recorded which). The chain joins TRBV6-6 to TRBJ1-1; D gene unclear. CDR3 region: CASSTDGYTEAFF. As DNA, the CDR3 is TGTGCCAGCAGTACAGACGGATACACTGAAGCTTTCTTT.